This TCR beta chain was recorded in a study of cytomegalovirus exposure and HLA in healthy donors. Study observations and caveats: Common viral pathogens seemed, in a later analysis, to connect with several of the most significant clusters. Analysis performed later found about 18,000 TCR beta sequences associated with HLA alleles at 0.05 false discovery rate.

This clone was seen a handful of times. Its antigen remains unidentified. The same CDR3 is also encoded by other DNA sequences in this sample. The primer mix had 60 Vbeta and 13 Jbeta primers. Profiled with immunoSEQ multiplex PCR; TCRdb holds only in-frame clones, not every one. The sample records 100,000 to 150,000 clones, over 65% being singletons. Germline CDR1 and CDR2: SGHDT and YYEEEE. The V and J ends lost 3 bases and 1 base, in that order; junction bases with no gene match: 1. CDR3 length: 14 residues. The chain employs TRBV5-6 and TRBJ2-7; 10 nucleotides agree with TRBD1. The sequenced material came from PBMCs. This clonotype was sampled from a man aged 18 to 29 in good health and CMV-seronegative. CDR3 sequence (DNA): TGTGCCAGCAGCTGGGACAGGGGATCCTACGAGCAGTACTTC. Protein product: CASSWDRGSYEQYF.